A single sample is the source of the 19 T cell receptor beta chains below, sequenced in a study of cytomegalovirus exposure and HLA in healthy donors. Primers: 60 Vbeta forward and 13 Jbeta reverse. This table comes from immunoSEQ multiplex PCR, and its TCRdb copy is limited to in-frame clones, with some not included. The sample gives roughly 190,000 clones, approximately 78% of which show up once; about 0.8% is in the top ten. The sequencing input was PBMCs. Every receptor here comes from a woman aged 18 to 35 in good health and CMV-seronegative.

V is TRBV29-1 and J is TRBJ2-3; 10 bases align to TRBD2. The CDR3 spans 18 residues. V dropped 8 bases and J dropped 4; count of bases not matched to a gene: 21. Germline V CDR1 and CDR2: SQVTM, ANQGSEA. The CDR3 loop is CSIRPWVAGGPGADTQYF. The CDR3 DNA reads TGCAGCATCCGTCCTTGGGTAGCGGGGGGCCCGGGCGCAGATACGCAGTATTTT.

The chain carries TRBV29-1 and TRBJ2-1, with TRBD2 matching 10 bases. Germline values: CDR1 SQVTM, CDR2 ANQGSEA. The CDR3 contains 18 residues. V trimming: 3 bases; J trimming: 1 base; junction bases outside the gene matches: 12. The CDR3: CSVDKVLAGVRSYNEQFF. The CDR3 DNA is TGCAGCGTTGACAAGGTTCTAGCGGGAGTCAGGTCCTACAATGAGCAGTTCTTC.

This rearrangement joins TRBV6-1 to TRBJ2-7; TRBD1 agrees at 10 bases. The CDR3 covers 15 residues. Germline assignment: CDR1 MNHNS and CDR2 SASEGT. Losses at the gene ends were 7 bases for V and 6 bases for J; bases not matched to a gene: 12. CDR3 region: CASNRQGALLGEQYF. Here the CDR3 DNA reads TGTGCCAGCAACCGACAGGGGGCGCTTTTGGGCGAGCAGTACTTC.

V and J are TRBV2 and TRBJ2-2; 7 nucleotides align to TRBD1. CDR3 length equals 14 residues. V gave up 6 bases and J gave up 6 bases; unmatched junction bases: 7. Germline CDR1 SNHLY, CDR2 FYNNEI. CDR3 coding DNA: TGTGCCAGCAGAGCTGACAGGGCTGCCGGGGAGCTGTTTTTT. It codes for CASRADRAAGELFF.

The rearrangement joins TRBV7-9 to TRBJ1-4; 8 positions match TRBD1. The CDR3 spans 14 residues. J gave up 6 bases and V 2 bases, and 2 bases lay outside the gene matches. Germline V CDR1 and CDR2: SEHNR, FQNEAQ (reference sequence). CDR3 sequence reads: CASSLSRGHEKLFF. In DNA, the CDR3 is TGTGCCAGCAGCTTAAGCAGGGGGCATGAAAAACTGTTTTTT.

The CDR3 DNA reads as TGTGCCAGTAGTATCGGGACAGGCTTCTCTGGAAACACCATATATTTT. It specifies CASSIGTGFSGNTIYF. The chain carries TRBV19 and TRBJ1-3; 8 bases map to TRBD1. The junction had 4 bases not matched to a gene; V was cut back by 3 bases and J by 0 bases. CDR3 length equals 16 residues. Germline loops: CDR1 LNHDA, CDR2 SQIVND (reference sequence).

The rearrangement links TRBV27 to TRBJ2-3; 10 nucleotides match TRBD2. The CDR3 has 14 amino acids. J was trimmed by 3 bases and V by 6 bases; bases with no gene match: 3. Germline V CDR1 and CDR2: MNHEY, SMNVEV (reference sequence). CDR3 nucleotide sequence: TGTGCCAGCAGATCGGGACTAGCGACAGATACGCAGTATTTT. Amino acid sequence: CASRSGLATDTQYF.

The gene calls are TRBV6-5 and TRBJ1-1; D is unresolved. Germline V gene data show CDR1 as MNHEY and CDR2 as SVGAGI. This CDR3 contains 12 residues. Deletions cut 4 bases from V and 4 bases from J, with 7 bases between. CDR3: CASSSGVTEAFF. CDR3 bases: TGTGCCAGCAGTTCCGGAGTCACTGAAGCTTTCTTT.

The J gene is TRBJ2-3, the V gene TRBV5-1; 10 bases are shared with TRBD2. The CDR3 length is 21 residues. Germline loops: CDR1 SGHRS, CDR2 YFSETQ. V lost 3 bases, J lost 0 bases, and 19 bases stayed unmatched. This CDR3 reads CASSSMGPSSLAGASTDTQYF. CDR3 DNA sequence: TGCGCCAGCAGCTCCATGGGGCCCAGTTCGCTAGCGGGAGCTAGCACAGATACGCAGTATTTT.

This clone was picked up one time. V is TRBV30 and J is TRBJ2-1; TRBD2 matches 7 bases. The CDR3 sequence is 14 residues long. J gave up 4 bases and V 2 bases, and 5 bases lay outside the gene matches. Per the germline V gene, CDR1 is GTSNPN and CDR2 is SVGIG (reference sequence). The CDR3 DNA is TGTGCCTGGAGTCAGGCGGGGGTTTACAATGAGCAGTTCTTC. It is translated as CAWSQAGVYNEQFF.

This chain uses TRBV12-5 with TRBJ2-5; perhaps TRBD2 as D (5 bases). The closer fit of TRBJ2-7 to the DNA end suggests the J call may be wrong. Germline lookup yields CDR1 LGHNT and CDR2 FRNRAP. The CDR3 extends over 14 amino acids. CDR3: CASIRGVGSYEQYF. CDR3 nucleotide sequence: TGTGCTAGTATCCGGGGTGTGGGTAGCTACGAGCAGTACTTC.

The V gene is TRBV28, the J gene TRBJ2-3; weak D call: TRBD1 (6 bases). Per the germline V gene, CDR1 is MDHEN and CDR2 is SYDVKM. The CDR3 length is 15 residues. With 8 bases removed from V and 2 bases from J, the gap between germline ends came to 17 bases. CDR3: CASPPFGGNTDTQYF. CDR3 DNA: TGTGCCAGCCCACCCTTTGGGGGCAACACAGATACGCAGTATTTT. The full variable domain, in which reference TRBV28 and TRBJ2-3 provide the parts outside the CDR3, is DVKVTQSSRYLVKRTGEKVFLECVQDMDHENMFWYRQDPGLGLRLIYFSYDVKMKEKGDIPEGYSVSREKKERFSLILESASTNQTSMYLCASPPFGGNTDTQYFGPGTRLTVL.

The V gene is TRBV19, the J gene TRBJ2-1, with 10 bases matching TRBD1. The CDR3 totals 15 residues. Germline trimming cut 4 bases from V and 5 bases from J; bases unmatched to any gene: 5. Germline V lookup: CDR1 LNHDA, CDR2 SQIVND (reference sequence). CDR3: CASSTGQGGHNEQFF. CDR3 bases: TGTGCCAGTAGTACCGGACAGGGGGGCCACAATGAGCAGTTCTTC. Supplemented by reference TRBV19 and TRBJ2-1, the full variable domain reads DGGITQSPKYLFRKEGQNVTLSCEQNLNHDAMYWYRQDPGQGLRLIYYSQIVNDFQKGDIAEGYSVSREKKESFPLTVTSAQKNPTAFYLCASSTGQGGHNEQFFGPGTRLTVL.

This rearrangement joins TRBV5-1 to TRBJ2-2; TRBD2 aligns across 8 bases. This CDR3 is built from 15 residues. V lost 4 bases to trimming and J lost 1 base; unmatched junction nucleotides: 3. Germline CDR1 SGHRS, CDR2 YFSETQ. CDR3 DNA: TGCGCCAGCAGCCCGGGACTAGGGAACACCGGGGAGCTGTTTTTT. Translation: CASSPGLGNTGELFF. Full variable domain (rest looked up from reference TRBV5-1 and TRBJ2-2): KAGVTQTPRYLIKTRGQQVTLSCSPISGHRSVSWYQQTPGQGLQFLFEYFSETQRNKGNFPGRFSGRQFSNSRSEMNVSTLELGDSALYLCASSPGLGNTGELFFGEGSRLTVL.

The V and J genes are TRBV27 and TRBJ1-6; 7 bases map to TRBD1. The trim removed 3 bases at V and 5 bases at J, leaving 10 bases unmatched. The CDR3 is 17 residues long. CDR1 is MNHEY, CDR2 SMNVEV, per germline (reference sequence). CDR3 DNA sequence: TGTGCCAGCAGTTTTGACCGGGACAGCTTCCATAATTCACCCCTCCACTTT. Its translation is CASSFDRDSFHNSPLHF.

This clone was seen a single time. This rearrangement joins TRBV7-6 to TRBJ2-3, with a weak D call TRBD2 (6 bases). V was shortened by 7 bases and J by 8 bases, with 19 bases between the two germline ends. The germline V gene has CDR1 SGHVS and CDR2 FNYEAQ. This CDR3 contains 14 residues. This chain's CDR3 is CASTQGGFTGTQYF. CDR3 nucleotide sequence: TGTGCCAGCACCCAGGGAGGATTCACTGGTACGCAGTATTTT.

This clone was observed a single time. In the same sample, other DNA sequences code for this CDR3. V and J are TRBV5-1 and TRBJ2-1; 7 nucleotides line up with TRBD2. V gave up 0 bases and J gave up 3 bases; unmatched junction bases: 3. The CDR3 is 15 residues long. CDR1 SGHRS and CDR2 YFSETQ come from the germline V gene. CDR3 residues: CASSLVGGSYNEQFF. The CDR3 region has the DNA TGCGCCAGCAGCTTGGTCGGGGGGAGCTACAATGAGCAGTTCTTC.

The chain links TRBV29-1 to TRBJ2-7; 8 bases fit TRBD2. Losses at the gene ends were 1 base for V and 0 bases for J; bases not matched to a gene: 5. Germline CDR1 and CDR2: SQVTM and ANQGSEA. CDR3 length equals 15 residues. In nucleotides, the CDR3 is TGCAGCGTTGAAGTCGGGAGCGGGAGCTCCTACGAGCAGTACTTC. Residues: CSVEVGSGSSYEQYF.

The CDR3 loop reads CASNRGLSDGYTF. The DNA of the CDR3 is TGTGCCAGTAACAGGGGATTGAGCGATGGCTACACCTTC. The rearrangement joins TRBV10-3 to TRBJ1-2, with 7 bases that match TRBD1. CDR3 length equals 13 residues. Germline CDR1 reads ENHRY; CDR2 reads SYGVKD. V shed 10 bases, J shed 6 bases, and the junction held 11 bases outside the gene matches.